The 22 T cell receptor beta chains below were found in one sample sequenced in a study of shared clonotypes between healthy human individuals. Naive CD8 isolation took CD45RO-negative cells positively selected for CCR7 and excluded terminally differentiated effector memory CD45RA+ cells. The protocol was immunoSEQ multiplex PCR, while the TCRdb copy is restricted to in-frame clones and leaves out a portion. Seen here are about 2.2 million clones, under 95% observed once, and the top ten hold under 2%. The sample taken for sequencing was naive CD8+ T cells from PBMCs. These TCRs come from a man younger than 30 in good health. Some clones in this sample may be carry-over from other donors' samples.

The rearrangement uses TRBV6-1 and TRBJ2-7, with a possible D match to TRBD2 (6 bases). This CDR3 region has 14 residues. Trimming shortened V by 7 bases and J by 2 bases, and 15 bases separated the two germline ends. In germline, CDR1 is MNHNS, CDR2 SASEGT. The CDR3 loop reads CASTDRGYTYEQYF. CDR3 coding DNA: TGTGCCAGCACCGACCGGGGGTATACCTACGAGCAGTACTTC.

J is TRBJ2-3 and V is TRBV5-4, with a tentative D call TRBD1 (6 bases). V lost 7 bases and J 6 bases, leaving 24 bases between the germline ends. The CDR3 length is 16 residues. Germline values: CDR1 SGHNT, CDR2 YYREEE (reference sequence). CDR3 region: CASHDRTDPRFDTQYF. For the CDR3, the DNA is TGTGCCAGCCATGACCGGACAGACCCGCGATTTGATACGCAGTATTTT.

The CDR3 protein is CASSSPGWGEPEAFF. CDR3 coding DNA: TGTGCCAGCAGCTCCCCCGGATGGGGAGAGCCTGAAGCTTTCTTT. The rearrangement joins TRBV7-9 to TRBJ1-1; D remains ambiguous. This CDR3 has 15 residues. The V end lost 4 bases, the J end lost 6 bases, and 18 bases lay between the germline ends. Germline-derived CDR1 and CDR2 are SEHNR and FQNEAQ (reference sequence).

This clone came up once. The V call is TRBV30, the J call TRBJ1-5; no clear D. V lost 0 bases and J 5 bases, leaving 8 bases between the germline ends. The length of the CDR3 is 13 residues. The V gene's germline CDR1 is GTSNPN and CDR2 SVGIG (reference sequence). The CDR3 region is CAWSVGPYQPQHF. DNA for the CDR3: TGTGCCTGGAGTGTGGGTCCTTATCAGCCCCAGCATTTT.

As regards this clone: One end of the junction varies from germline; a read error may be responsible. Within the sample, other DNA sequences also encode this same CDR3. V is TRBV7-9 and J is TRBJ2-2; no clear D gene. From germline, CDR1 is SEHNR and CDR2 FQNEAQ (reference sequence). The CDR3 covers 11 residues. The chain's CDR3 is CASTLTGELFF. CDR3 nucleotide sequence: TGTGCCAGCACCTTAACCGGGGAGCTGTTTTTT.

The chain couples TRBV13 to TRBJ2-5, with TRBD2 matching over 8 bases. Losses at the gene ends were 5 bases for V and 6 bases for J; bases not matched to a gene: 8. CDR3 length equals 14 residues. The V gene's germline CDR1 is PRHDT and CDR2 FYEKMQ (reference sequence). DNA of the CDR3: TGTGCCAGCAGCCCGGCGGGGGGCTTGAAGACCCAGTACTTC. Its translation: CASSPAGGLKTQYF.

The CDR3 coding sequence is TGTGCCAGCAGTGAAGCGCTTTGGGTCGAAAGGAACACCGGGGAGCTGTTTTTT. This sequence encodes CASSEALWVERNTGELFF. J is TRBJ2-2 and V is TRBV2; D gene unclear. V was clipped by 0 bases and J by 1 base, with 15 bases between them. Germline values: CDR1 SNHLY, CDR2 FYNNEI. This CDR3 contains 18 residues. The whole variable domain, filled in from reference TRBV2 and TRBJ2-2, reads EPEVTQTPSHQVTQMGQEVILRCVPISNHLYFYWYRQILGQKVEFLVSFYNNEISEKSEIFDDQFSVERPDGSNFTLKIRSTKLEDSAMYFCASSEALWVERNTGELFFGEGSRLTVL.

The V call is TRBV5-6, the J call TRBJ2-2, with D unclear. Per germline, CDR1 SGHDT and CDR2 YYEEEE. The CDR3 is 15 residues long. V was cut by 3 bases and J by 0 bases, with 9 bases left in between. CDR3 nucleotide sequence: TGTGCCAGCAGCTACGACACAACGAACACCGGGGAGCTGTTTTTT. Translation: CASSYDTTNTGELFF.

The CDR3 sequence is CASSFRGTGPGGDDSYEQYF. CDR3 in DNA: TGTGCCAGCAGCTTTCGGGGGACAGGGCCAGGCGGGGATGACTCCTACGAGCAGTACTTC. The V and J genes are TRBV7-6 and TRBJ2-7; 9 bases agree with TRBD1. Germline CDR1 SGHVS, CDR2 FNYEAQ. This CDR3 spans 20 amino acids. Trimming took 3 bases from V and 0 from J; bases not matched to a gene: 18.

The DNA of the CDR3 is TGTGCCAGCAGCCGCCTGTTGGGCCTTCGAACCGGGGAGCTGTTTTTT. This codes for CASSRLLGLRTGELFF. The gene calls are TRBV7-9 and TRBJ2-2; D call uncertain. The CDR3 loop spans 16 amino acids. Germline V gene sequence: CDR1 SEHNR, CDR2 FQNEAQ (reference sequence). Trimming took 5 bases from V and 5 from J, leaving 18 bases between them.

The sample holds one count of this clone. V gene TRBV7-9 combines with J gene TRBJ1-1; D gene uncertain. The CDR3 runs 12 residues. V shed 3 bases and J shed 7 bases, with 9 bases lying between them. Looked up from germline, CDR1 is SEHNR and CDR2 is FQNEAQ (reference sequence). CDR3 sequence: CASSFPRGEAFF. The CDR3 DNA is TGTGCCAGCAGCTTCCCCCGGGGTGAAGCTTTCTTT.

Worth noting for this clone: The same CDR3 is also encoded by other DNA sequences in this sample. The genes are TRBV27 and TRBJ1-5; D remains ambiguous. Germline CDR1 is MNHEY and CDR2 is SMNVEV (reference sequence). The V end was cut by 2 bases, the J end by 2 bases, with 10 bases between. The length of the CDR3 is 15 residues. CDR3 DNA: TGTGCCAGCAGTTTAGGACCTTGGGGCAATCAGCCCCAGCATTTT. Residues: CASSLGPWGNQPQHF.

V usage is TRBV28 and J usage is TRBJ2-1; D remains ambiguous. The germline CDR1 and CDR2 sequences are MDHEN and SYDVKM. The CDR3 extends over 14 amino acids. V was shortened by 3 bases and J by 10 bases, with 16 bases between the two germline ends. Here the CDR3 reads CASSFLGGWLEQFF. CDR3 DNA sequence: TGTGCCAGCAGTTTTCTGGGTGGTTGGTTAGAGCAGTTCTTC.

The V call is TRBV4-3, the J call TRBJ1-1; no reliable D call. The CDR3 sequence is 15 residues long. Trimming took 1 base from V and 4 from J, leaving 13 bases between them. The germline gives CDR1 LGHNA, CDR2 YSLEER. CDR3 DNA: TGCGCCAGCAGCCAAGTAGTCCGAGGTAGCACTGAAGCTTTCTTT. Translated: CASSQVVRGSTEAFF.

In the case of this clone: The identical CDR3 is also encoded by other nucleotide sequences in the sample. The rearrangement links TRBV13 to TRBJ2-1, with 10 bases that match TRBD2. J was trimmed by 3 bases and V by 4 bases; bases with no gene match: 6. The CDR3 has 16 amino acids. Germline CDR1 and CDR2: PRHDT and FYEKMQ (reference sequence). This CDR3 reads CASSSLSSGSYNEQFF. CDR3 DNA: TGTGCCAGCAGCTCCCTGTCTAGCGGGAGCTACAATGAGCAGTTCTTC.

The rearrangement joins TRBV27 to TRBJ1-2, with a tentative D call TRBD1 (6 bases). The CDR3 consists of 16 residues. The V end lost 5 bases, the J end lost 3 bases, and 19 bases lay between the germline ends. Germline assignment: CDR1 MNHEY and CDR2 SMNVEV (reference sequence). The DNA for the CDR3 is TGTGCCAGCAGTCCGGCCGGGGGGGGGCGATACTATGGCTACACCTTC. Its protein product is CASSPAGGGRYYGYTF.

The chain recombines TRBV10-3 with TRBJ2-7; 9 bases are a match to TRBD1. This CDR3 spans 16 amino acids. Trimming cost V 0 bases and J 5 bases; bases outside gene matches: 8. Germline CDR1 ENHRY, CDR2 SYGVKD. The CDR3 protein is CAISESRGTGLDEQYF. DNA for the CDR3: TGTGCCATCAGTGAGTCGCGGGGGACAGGGCTCGACGAGCAGTACTTC.

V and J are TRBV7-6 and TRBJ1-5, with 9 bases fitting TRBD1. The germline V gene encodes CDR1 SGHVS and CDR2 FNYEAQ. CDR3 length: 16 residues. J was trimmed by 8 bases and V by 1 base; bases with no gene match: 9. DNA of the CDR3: TGTGCCAGCAGCTTAGGGGGGACAGGGCGATACGAGCCCCAGCATTTT. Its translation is CASSLGGTGRYEPQHF.

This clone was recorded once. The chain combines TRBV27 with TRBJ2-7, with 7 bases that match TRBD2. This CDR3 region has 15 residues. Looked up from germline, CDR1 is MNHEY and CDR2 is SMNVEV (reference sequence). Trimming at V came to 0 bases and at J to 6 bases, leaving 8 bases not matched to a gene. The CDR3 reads CASSLSGGSGGEQYF. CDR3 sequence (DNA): TGTGCCAGCAGTTTATCCGGCGGGAGCGGAGGCGAGCAGTACTTC.

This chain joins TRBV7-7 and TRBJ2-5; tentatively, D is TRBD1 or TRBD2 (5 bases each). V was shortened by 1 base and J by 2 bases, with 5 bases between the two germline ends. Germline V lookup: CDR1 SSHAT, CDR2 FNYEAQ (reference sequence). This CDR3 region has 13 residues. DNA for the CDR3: TGTGCCAGCAGCTTAGGGGGGCAAGAGACCCAGTACTTC. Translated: CASSLGGQETQYF.

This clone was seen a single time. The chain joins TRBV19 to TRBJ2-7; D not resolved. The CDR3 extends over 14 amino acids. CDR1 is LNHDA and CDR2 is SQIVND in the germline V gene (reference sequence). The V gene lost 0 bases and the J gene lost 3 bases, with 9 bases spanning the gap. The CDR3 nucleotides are TGTGCCAGTAGTATAGATATGGCAGACTACGAGCAGTACTTC. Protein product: CASSIDMADYEQYF.

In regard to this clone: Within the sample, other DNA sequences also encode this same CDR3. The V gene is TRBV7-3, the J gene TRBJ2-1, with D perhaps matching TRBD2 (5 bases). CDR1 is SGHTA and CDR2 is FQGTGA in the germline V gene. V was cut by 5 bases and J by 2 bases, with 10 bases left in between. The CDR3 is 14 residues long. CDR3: CASSPEGTYNEQFF. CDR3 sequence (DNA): TGTGCCAGCAGCCCTGAGGGAACCTACAATGAGCAGTTCTTC.